The next 12 T cell receptor beta chains were all read from a single sample in a study of tumor and adjacent non-tumor tissue in lung cancer. A modified ARM-PCR protocol with three rounds of nested PCR amplified TCRbeta. TCRdb itself ran the multiplex PCR reads through MiXCR, one entry per CDR3 protein. The table shows over 80,000 distinct CDR3 sequences, with 76% occurring only once. No cell sorting was done before RNA was extracted from the tissue. More than 3 cm separated this lung sample from the edge of the tumor. Source material: distant non-tumor lung tissue. The source of these receptors is a woman between 50 and 59 years old with non-small cell lung cancer.

Comment on this clonotype: This may be a read error: a much more frequent sequence differs by one nucleotide. The J gene is TRBJ2-1, the V gene TRBV24-1; unclear D gene. This CDR3 region has 15 residues. CDR1 and CDR2 from the germline V gene are KGHDR and SFDVKD. The CDR3 is CAASDLKSSYNEQFF. The CDR3 DNA is TGTGCCGCCAGTGATTTGAAGAGCTCCTACAATGAGCAGTTCTTC.

This clonotype is termed medium-sized (0.01 to 0.1%). The chain links TRBV4-1 to TRBJ2-3, with 9 bases aligning to TRBD2. J lost 5 bases, V lost 1 base, and 1 base had no gene match. Germline CDR1 MGHRA, CDR2 YSYEKL. The CDR3 is 14 amino acids. This CDR3 is CASSQGLAVDTQYF. The CDR3 nucleotides read TGCGCCAGCAGCCAAGGACTAGCGGTAGATACGCAGTATTTT.

This clonotype was seen only a few times. The chain has TRBV24-1 and TRBJ2-1; possibly TRBD2 for D (6 bases). Germline V gene lookup returns CDR1 KGHDR and CDR2 SFDVKD. Trimming removed 5 bases from V and 3 bases from J, with 16 bases in between. This CDR3 is 16 amino acids long. The CDR3 nucleotides are TGTGCCACCAGTGGTGCCGGGACTTACTACTACAATGAGCAGTTCTTC. This encodes CATSGAGTYYYNEQFF.

The rearrangement uses TRBV6-6 and TRBJ2-5; no definite D call. The CDR3 length is 15 residues. Germline loops: CDR1 MNHNY, CDR2 SVGAGI (reference sequence). CDR3 amino acids: CVSSPQDPAGETQYF. CDR3 DNA: TGTGTAAGCAGTCCCCAGGACCCAGCTGGGGAGACCCAGTACTTC.

In regard to this clonotype: Given a much more abundant clone one base away, this may be a read error. This CDR3 is missing its conserved last phenylalanine or tryptophan, likely due to a read error. The chain has TRBV5-1 and TRBJ1-5; the match to TRBD1 covers 7 bases. V was clipped by 0 bases and J by 6 bases; unmatched bases: 3. CDR1 is SGHRS and CDR2 is YFSETQ in the germline V gene. This CDR3 region has 14 residues. CDR3 nucleotide sequence: TGCGCCAGCAGCTTGGCAGGGGACAGTCAGCCCCAGCATATT. Translation: CASSLAGDSQPQHI.

Turning to this clonotype: One end of the junction is discordant with germline, which a read error may explain. This chain uses TRBV11-2 with TRBJ1-3; no clear D. Per germline, CDR1 SGHAT and CDR2 FQNNGV. The CDR3 covers 15 residues. The CDR3 loop is CVSSACMNSGNTIYF. The CDR3 DNA is TGTGTCAGCAGTGCATGCATGAACTCTGGAAACACCATATATTTT.

In regard to this clonotype: Since no conserved phenylalanine or tryptophan closes the CDR3, a read error is the likely cause. The CDR3 DNA sequence: TGCAGCCTCATCAGCGGGAGGGCAGTCCACGAGCAGTACCTC. Protein sequence: CSLISGRAVHEQYL. The chain recombines TRBV29-1 with TRBJ2-7, with 10 nucleotides matching TRBD2. CDR3 size: 14 residues. The trim removed 8 bases at V and 5 bases at J, leaving 12 bases unmatched. Germline-derived CDR1 and CDR2 are SQVTM and ANQGSEA.

This clonotype appeared a few times. A read error may be the cause here, since a much bigger clone is one base away. The V gene is TRBV5-1, the J gene TRBJ2-1; 8 positions match TRBD1. Unmatched junction bases numbered 9, after V lost 7 bases and J lost 3 bases. The CDR3 spans 15 residues. In germline, CDR1 is SGHRS, CDR2 YFSETQ. CDR3 in DNA: TGCGCCAGCTGGCCGGGGACAGGCTACTACAATGAGCAGTTCTTC. Its translation: CASWPGTGYYNEQFF. Combining the CDR3 with reference TRBV5-1 and TRBJ2-1 gives the whole variable domain KAGVTQTPRYLIKTRGQQVTLSCSPISGHRSVSWYQQTPGQGLQFLFEYFSETQRNKGNFPGRFSGRQFSNSRSEMNVSTLELGDSALYLCASWPGTGYYNEQFFGPGTRLTVL.

In this sample, this clonotype is medium-sized. This chain uses TRBV4-2 with TRBJ2-3; D is unresolved. The CDR3 extends over 16 amino acids. CDR1 is LGHNA and CDR2 is YNFKEQ in the germline V gene. V lost 0 bases to trimming and J lost 6 bases, with 16 bases between them. The CDR3 coding sequence is TGTGCCAGCAGCCAAGATATGGCAGTTACCCAGGATACGCAGTATTTT. Residues: CASSQDMAVTQDTQYF.

This clonotype was found a few times. It may be a read error: a sequence one base away is much more abundant. The gene calls are TRBV7-9 and TRBJ2-5; D is unclear. Per germline, CDR1 SEHNR and CDR2 FQNEAQ (reference sequence). This CDR3 contains 14 residues. CDR3 sequence reads: CAGSLVSYQETQYF. As DNA, the CDR3 is TGTGCCGGCAGCTTAGTGAGTTACCAAGAGACCCAGTACTTC.

On this clonotype: At one of its ends the junction is not consistent with the germline gene, which may arise from a read error. Here the CDR3 reads CVSSMDGETDTQYF. CDR3 bases: TGTGTCAGCAGCATGGACGGCGAAACAGATACGCAGTATTTT. V is TRBV6-2 or TRBV6-3 and J is TRBJ2-3; the D is unclear. The CDR3 sequence is 14 residues long. The germline gives CDR1 MNHEY, CDR2 SVGEGT.

This rearrangement joins TRBV29-1 to TRBJ2-1, with D uncertain. Germline loops: CDR1 SQVTM, CDR2 ANQGSEA. The ends were cut back, 2 bases at V and 0 bases at J, with 11 bases in the middle. The CDR3 is 15 residues long. In DNA form, the CDR3 reads TGCAGCGTTGAACTATCCTGGAACTCCTACAATGAGCAGTTCTTC. Translation gives CSVELSWNSYNEQFF.